The 3 T cell receptor beta chains given below trace back to one sample, sequenced in a study of blood T cell repertoires in COVID-19. The assay was immunoSEQ multiplex PCR, and TCRdb's table has in-frame clones only and misses some. The profile shows about 380,000 clones, about four fifths of them singletons. Sequencing was carried out using peripheral blood. These receptors came from a human donor with acute or convalescent COVID-19. The donor label of this sample is uncertain.

V is TRBV29-1 and J is TRBJ2-5; 7 nucleotides match TRBD1. The ends lost 6 bases at V and 5 bases at J; junction bases unmatched: 9. Germline V lookup: CDR1 SQVTM, CDR2 ANQGSEA. The CDR3 totals 13 residues. The CDR3 reads CSVRRQGRETQYF. CDR3 sequence (DNA): TGCAGCGTCAGGCGACAGGGTCGGGAGACCCAGTACTTC.

This chain connects TRBV6-1 to TRBJ1-1; tentative D call: TRBD1 (6 bases). CDR1 and CDR2 (germline): MNHNS, SASEGT. Trimming cost V 3 bases and J 1 base, with 9 bases left between them. The CDR3 contains 14 residues. CDR3 nucleotide sequence: TGTGCCAGCAGTGATTGGGACAAGAACACTGAAGCTTTCTTT. Translated: CASSDWDKNTEAFF.

V usage is TRBV18 and J usage is TRBJ2-1; D unclear. Germline V CDR1 and CDR2: KGHSH, LQKENI. The CDR3 is 15 residues long. The ends were cut back, 7 bases at V and 5 bases at J, with 18 bases in the middle. The CDR3 sequence: CASLSRFGRNNEQFF. Written as DNA, the CDR3 is TGTGCCAGCTTATCCAGGTTTGGGCGAAACAATGAGCAGTTCTTC.